Described below is a single T cell receptor (beta chain) sequence and its context. Antigen: not known. This specimen comes from a study of beta chain features in type 1 diabetes. Points from the study as a whole: Insertions at VDJ junctions were less frequent in type 1 diabetes patients. These patients also deleted more nucleotides at the same junctions. Patients with Type 1 diabetes showed moderately but significantly shorter TCRB CDR3s in all four CD4+ subsets.

Expressed TCRB transcripts got sequenced, as all isolated RNA was reverse transcribed. Sequencing was performed with immunoSEQ multiplex PCR; in TCRdb, only in-frame clones are kept and a portion is missing. The repertoire holds about 270,000 clones, with roughly 15% as singletons. CDR3 size: 16 residues. The V gene lost 2 bases and the J gene lost 1 base, with 14 bases spanning the gap. Germline assignment: CDR1 SGDLS and CDR2 YYNGEE. The sequence came from a woman between 35 and 50 years old in good health. The chain employs TRBV9 and TRBJ2-3, with D perhaps matching TRBD1 (6 bases). What was sequenced was naive CD4+ T cells from blood. In DNA, the CDR3 is TGTGCCAGCAGCGTCGCCGCTAAGGGGGGCACAGATACGCAGTATTTT. It specifies CASSVAAKGGTDTQYF.